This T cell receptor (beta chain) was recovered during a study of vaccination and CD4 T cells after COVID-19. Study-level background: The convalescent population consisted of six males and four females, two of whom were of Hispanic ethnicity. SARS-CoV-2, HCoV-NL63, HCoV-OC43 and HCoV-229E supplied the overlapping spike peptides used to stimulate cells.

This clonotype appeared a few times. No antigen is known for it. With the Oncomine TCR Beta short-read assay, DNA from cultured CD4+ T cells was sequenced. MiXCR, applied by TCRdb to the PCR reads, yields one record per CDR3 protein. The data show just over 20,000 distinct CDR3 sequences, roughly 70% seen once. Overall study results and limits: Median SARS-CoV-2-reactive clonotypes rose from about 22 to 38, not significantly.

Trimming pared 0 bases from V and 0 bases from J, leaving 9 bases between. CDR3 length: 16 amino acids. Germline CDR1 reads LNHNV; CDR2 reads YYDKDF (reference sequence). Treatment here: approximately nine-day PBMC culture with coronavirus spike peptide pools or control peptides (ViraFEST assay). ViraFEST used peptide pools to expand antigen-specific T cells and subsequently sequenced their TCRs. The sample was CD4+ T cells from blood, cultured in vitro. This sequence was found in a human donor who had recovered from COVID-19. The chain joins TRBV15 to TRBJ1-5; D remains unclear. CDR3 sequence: CATSRDSPLSNQPQHF. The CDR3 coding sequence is TGTGCCACCAGCAGAGACAGTCCCCTTAGCAATCAGCCCCAGCATTTT.